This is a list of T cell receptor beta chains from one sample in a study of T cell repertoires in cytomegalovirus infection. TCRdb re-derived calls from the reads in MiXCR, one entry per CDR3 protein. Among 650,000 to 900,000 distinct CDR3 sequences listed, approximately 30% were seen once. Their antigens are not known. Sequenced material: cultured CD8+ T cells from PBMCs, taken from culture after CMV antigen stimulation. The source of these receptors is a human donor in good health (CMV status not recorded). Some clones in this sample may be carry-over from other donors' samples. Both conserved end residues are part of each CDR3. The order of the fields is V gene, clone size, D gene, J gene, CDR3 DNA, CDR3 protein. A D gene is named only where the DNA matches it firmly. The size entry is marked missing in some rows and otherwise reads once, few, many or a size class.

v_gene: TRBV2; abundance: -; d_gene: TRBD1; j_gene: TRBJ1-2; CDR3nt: TGTGCCAGCAGTGGAAGGACAGGGGGTAAAAGAGATGGCTACACCTTC; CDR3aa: CASSGRTGGKRDGYTF
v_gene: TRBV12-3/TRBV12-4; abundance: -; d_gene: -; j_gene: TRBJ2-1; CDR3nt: TGTGTCAGTCAACCGGGCAGGGGCTATTACAATGAGCAGTTCTTC; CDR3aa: CVSQPGRGYYNEQFF
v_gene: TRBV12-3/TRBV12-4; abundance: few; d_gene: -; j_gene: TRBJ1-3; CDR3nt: TGTGCCAGCAAAGTGGTAGGGGGTACTGGAAACACCATATATTTT; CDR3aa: CASKVVGGTGNTIYF
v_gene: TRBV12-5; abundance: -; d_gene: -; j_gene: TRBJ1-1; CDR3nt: TGTGCTAGTGGTTTGGAGGCGAACACTGAAGCTTTCTTT; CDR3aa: CASGLEANTEAFF
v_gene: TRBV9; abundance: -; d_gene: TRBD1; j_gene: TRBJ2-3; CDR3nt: TGTGCCAGCAGCCCAAAGCCGGGACAGGGGAATCCTAGCACAGATACGCAGTATTTT; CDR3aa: CASSPKPGQGNPSTDTQYF
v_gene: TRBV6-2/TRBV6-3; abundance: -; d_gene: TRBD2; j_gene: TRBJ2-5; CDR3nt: TGTGCCAGCAGTTACTCGAGTCTGCGGGGGTTAGGGGAGACCCAGTACTTC; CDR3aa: CASSYSSLRGLGETQYF
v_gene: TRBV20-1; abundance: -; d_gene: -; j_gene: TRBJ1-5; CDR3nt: TGCAGTGCATACTATAGCAATCAGCCCCAGCATTTT; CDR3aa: CSAYYSNQPQHF
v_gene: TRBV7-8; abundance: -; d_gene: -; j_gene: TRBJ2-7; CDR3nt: TGTGCCAGCAGCTTAAAATGGACAGCCTACGAGCAGTACTTC; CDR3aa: CASSLKWTAYEQYF
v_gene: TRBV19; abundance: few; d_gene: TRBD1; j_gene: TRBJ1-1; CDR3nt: TGTGCCAGTAGTATAACAGGGGGCCTTAGGACTGAAGCTTTCTTT; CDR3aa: CASSITGGLRTEAFF
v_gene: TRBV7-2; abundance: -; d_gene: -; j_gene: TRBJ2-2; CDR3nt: TGTGCCAGCAGCGGGGGGGCCGGCGGGGAGCTGTTTTTT; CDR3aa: CASSGGAGGELFF
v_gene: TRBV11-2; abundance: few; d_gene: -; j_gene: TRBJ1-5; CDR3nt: TGTGCCAGCAGCTTATCAGGGGTTCGCGGCAATCAGCCCCAGCATTTT; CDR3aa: CASSLSGVRGNQPQHF
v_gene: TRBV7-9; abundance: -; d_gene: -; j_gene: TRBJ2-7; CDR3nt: TGTGCCAGCAGCTTAGCGCTTAGGCAGTTGAGCTCCTACGAGCAGTACTTC; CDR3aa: CASSLALRQLSSYEQYF
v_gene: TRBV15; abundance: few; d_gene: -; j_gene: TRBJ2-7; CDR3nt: TGTGCCACCAGCAGATCTCTGGGAGCCTACGAGCAGTACTTC; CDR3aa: CATSRSLGAYEQYF
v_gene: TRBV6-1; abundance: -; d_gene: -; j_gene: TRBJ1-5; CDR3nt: TGTGCCAGCACGATTGGGCAGGGATTGAATCAGCCCCAGCATTTT; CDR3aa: CASTIGQGLNQPQHF
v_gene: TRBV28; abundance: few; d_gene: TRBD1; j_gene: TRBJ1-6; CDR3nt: TGTGCCAGCTCCCGGGACAGGGCAGGTTCACCCCTCCACTTT; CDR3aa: CASSRDRAGSPLHF
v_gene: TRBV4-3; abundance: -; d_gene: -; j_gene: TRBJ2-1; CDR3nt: TGCGCCAGCAGCCAAGAATACAGGGTCAACTACAATGAGCAGTTCTTC; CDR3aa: CASSQEYRVNYNEQFF
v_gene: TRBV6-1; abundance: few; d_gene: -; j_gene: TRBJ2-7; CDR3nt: TGTGCCAGCAGTTCAGGGTCCCACGAGCAGTACTTC; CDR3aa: CASSSGSHEQYF
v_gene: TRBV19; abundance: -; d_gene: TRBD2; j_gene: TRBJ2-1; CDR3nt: TGTGCCAGTAGAGATGGACTAGCGGGGATTTGGGAGCAGTTCTTC; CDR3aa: CASRDGLAGIWEQFF
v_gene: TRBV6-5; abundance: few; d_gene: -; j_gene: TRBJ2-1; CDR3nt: TGTGCCAGCGGGGGGGGCGGGGGTTCTTCCTACAATGAGCAGTTCTTC; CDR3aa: CASGGGGGSSYNEQFF
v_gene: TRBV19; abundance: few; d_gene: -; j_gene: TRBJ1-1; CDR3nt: TGTGCCAGTAGCCCCGGACCCAGTCGTTCTGGGAACACTGAAGCTTTCTTT; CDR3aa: CASSPGPSRSGNTEAFF
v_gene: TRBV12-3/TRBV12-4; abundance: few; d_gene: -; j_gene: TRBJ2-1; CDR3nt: TGTGCCAGCAGCACCCGAGCGGATGAGCAGTTCTTC; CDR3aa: CASSTRADEQFF
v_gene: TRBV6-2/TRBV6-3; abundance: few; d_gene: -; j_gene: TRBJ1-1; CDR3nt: TGTGCCATCTCAGTGGGGGGTCTGAACACTGAAGCTTTCTTT; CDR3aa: CAISVGGLNTEAFF
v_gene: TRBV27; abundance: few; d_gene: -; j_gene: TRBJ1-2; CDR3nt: TGTGCCAGCAGTTCGGGAGGGCTTAACTATGGCTACACCTTC; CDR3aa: CASSSGGLNYGYTF
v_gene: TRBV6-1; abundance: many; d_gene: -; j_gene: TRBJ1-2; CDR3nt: TGTGCCAGCAGTGAACTCCCGGGGAACTATGGCTACACCTTC; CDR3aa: CASSELPGNYGYTF
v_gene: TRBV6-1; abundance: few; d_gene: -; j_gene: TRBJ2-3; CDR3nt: TGTGCCAGCAGCCGGATGGGAGATACGCAGTATTTT; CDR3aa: CASSRMGDTQYF
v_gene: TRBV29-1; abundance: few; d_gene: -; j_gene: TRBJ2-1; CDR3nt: TGCAGCGTTGGGGCAGGGGACAATGAGCAGTTCTTC; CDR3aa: CSVGAGDNEQFF
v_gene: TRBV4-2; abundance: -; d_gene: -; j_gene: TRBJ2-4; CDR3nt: TGTGCCAGCAGCCAAGATTGGGGGACCGCCAAAAACATTCAGTACTTC; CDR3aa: CASSQDWGTAKNIQYF
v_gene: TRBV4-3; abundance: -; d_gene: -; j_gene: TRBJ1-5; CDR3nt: TGCGCCAGCAGCCAAGCGGTTTATAGCAATCAGCCCCAGCATTTT; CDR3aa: CASSQAVYSNQPQHF
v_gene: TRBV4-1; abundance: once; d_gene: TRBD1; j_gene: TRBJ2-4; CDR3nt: TGCGCCAGCAGCCCATCTTTCCTGGACAGGGGAAGAAACATTCAGTACTTC; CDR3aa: CASSPSFLDRGRNIQYF